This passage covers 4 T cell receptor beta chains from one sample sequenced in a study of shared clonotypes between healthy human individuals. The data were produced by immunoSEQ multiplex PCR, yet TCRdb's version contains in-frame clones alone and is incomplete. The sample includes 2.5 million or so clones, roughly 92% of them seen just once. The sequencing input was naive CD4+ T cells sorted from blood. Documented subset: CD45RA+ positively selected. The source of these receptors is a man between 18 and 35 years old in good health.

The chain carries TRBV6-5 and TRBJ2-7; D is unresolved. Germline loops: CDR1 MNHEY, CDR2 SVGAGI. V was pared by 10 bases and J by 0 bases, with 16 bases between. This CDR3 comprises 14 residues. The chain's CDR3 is CATARTVSSYEQYF. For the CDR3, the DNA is TGTGCCACCGCCCGGACGGTGAGCTCCTACGAGCAGTACTTC.

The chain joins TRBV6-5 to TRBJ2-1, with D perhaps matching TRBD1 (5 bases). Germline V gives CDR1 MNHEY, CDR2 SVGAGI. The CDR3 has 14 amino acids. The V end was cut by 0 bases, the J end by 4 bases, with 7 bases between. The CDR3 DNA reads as TGTGCCAGCAGTTACTCGGGGCCATACAATGAGCAGTTCTTC. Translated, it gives CASSYSGPYNEQFF.

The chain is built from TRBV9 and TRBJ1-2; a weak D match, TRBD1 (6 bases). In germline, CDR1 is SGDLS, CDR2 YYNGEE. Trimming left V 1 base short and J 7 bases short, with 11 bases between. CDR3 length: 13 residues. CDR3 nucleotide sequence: TGTGCCAGCAGCGTAACAGGGTTCGGTGGCTACACCTTC. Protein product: CASSVTGFGGYTF.

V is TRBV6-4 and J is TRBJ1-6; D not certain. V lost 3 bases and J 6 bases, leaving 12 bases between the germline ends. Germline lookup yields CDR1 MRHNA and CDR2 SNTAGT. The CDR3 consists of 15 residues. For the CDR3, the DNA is TGTGCCAGCAGTGAGAGGCGGATTCTTAATTCACCCCTCCACTTT. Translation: CASSERRILNSPLHF.